This TCR beta chain appears in the sequencing data of a study of shared clonotypes between healthy human individuals. General study results and limits: How much donors shared clonotypes was expected to be affected by sequencing depth. Larger estimated richness was generally seen in naive subsets than in memory subsets.

Notes on this clone: Its antigen is not known. In the same sample, other DNA sequences code for this CDR3.

Some clones are missing from TCRdb's copy, which holds only in-frame ones; the method was immunoSEQ multiplex PCR. The sample records 2 million to 2.5 million clones, 85% to 95% being singletons. This sequence originates from a man between 18 and 35 years old in good health. The sequencing sample was made of naive CD4+ T cells sorted from blood. Subset noted: CD45RA+ positively selected.

CDR3 DNA sequence: TGTGCCAGCAGCGAACAGGGGGCTGCCGGGGAGCTGTTTTTT. Translating gives CASSEQGAAGELFF. This chain joins TRBV7-2 and TRBJ2-2, with 9 bases fitting TRBD1. V gave up 5 bases and J gave up 6 bases; unmatched junction bases: 4. CDR3 size: 14 residues. CDR1 SGHTA and CDR2 FQGNSA come from the germline V gene.